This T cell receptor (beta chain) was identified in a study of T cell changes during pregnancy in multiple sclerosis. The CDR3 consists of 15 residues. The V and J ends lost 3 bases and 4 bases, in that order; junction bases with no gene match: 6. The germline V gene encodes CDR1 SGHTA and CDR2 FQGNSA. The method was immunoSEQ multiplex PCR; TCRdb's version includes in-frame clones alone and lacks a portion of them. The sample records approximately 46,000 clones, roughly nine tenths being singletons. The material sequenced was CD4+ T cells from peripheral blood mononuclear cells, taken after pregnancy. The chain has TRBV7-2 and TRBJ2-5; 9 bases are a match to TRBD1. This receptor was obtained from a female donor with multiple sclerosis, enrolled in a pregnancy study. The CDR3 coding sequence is TGTGCCAGCAGCTTCCAGACAGGGGGGGGAGAGACCCAGTACTTC. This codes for CASSFQTGGGETQYF. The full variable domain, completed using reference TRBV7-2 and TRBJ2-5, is GAGVSQSPSNKVTEKGKDVELRCDPISGHTALYWYRQSLGQGLEFLIYFQGNSAPDKSGLPSDRFSAERTGGSVSTLTIQRTQQEDSAVYLCASSFQTGGGETQYFGPGTRLLVL.